The 7 T cell receptor beta chains listed next were all sequenced from one sample in a study of cytomegalovirus exposure and HLA in healthy donors. PCR involved 60 Vbeta and 13 Jbeta primers. The data were produced by immunoSEQ multiplex PCR, yet TCRdb's version contains in-frame clones alone and is incomplete. This sample has roughly 110,000 clones, with roughly 67% found just once. Sequencing used PBMCs. Every receptor here comes from a man younger than 35 in good health and CMV-seropositive.

The chain is built from TRBV7-9 and TRBJ1-1, with TRBD1 identical over 7 bases. This CDR3 region has 14 residues. With V trimmed by 0 bases and J by 8 bases, 6 bases remained unmatched. Germline V CDR1 and CDR2: SEHNR, FQNEAQ (reference sequence). Here the CDR3 reads CASSLAGQLTEAFF. CDR3 DNA: TGTGCCAGCAGCTTAGCGGGACAGTTAACCGAAGCTTTCTTT.

The V and J genes are TRBV5-1 and TRBJ2-1; a weak D match, TRBD2 (6 bases). Per the germline V gene, CDR1 is SGHRS and CDR2 is YFSETQ. The CDR3 sequence is 15 residues long. Trimming shortened V by 0 bases and J by 2 bases, and 9 bases separated the two germline ends. CDR3 amino acids: CASSLGDSTYNEQFF. The DNA for the CDR3 is TGCGCCAGCAGCTTGGGGGACTCCACCTACAATGAGCAGTTCTTC.

This chain joins TRBV28 and TRBJ2-1; a weak D match, TRBD1 (7 bases). Per germline, CDR1 MDHEN and CDR2 SYDVKM. V was cut by 5 bases and J by 8 bases, with 13 bases left in between. This CDR3 comprises 13 residues. The CDR3 DNA reads TGTGCCAGCAGTCCTCAGGGGGGTGATGAGCAGTTCTTC. This sequence encodes CASSPQGGDEQFF.

This clone was seen once. The chain is built from TRBV19 and TRBJ1-1; D gene uncertain. Looked up from germline, CDR1 is LNHDA and CDR2 is SQIVND (reference sequence). The CDR3 has 16 amino acids. V was cut by 0 bases and J by 6 bases, with 17 bases left in between. The CDR3 loop reads CASSIDRRRREAEAFF. The CDR3 DNA reads as TGTGCCAGTAGTATAGATCGGAGGAGGAGGGAGGCTGAAGCTTTCTTT.

V is TRBV30 and J is TRBJ2-3, with D possibly matching TRBD2 (5 bases). Trimming left V 0 bases short and J 5 bases short, with 15 bases between. The CDR3 runs 15 residues. Germline V gene sequence: CDR1 GTSNPN, CDR2 SVGIG (reference sequence). The CDR3 sequence is CAWSVRVRVGDTQYF. The CDR3 bases are TGTGCCTGGAGTGTACGGGTGCGGGTCGGAGATACGCAGTATTTT.

This chain uses TRBV7-9 with TRBJ1-3; 9 positions agree with TRBD1. The CDR3 runs to 16 residues. The germline V gene has CDR1 SEHNR and CDR2 FQNEAQ (reference sequence). V lost 5 bases, J lost 2 bases, and 7 bases stayed unmatched. DNA for the CDR3: TGTGCCAGCAGCCCAGGGGACAGGGCTCCTGGAAACACCATATATTTT. Its protein product is CASSPGDRAPGNTIYF.

This clone was detected a few times. The chain joins TRBV6-1 to TRBJ2-7; D perhaps matches TRBD2 (7 bases). This CDR3 is built from 17 residues. The V end lost 4 bases, the J end lost 5 bases, and 24 bases lay between the germline ends. Germline CDR1 is MNHNS and CDR2 is SASEGT. The CDR3 protein is CASSARPPGGSQDEQYF. CDR3 coding DNA: TGTGCCAGCAGTGCCCGTCCCCCGGGGGGCAGTCAGGACGAGCAGTACTTC.